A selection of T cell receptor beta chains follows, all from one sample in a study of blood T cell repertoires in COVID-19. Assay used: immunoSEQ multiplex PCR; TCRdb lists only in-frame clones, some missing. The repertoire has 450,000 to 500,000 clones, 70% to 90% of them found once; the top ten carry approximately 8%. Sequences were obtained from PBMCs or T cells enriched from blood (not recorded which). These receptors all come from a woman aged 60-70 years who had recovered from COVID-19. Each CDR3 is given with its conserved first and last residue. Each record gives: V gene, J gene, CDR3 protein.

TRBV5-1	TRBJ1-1	CASSKTGTRNTEAFF
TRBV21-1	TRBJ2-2	CASTRASGGATAGELFF
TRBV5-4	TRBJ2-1	CASSPPGTSGGYNEQFF
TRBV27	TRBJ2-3	CASRVGGSGADTQYF
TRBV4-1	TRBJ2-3	CASSQDPERGSDTQYF
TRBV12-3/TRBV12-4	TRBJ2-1	CASSPRTNEQFF
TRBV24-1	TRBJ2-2	CATSDGQGITGELFF
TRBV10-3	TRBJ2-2	CAISELANTGELFF
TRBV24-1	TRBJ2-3	CATSDPHPTDTQYF
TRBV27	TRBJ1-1	CASSFLPPQGMNTEAFF
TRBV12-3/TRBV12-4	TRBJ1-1	CASHARGSLEAFF
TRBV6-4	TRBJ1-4	CASSPSTGRNEKLFF
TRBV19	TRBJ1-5	CASSMDTQPQHF
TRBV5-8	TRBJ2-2	CASSLGTGSNTGELFF
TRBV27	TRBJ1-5	CASRGQGAQPQHF
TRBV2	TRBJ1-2	CASVVTIDYTF
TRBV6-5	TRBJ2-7	CASSSRYYEQYF
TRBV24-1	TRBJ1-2	CATSDPTDSRGGYTF
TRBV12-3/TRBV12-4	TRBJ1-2	CASSSGTSYTF
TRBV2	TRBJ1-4	CASEENNEKLFF
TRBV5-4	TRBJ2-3	CASSSAGAPITDTQYF
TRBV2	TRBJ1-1	CASRRDRVPTTGARTEAFF
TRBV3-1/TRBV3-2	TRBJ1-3	CASSHLTGSGNTIYF
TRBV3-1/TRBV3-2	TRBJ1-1	CASSYRGPGEAFF
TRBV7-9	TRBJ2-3	CASSKLSGGVTDTQYF
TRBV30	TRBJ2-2	CAWTWAGAVNTGELFF
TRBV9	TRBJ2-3	CASSEGTSGVTDTQYF
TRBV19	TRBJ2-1	CATSPDSYGNEQFF
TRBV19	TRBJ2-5	CASSIDSGGFGETQYF
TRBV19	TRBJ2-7	CASSIAGEQYF
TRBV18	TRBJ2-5	CASSRGLAGVETQYF
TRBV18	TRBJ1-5	CASSPVDREPQPQHF
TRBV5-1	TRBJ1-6	CASQRDGVDDSPLHF
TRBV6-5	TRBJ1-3	CASSTGPGNTIYF
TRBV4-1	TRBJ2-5	CASSQAAGTYQETQYF
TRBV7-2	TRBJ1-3	CASTLGPEGNTIYF
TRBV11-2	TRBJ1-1	CASSLTGLMNTEAFF
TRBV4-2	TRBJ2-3	CASSQDYPSGGFSDTQYF
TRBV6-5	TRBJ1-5	CASVRQGSYQPQHF
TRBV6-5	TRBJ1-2	CASSPQGGYYGYTF
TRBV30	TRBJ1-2	CAWSGQANYGYTF
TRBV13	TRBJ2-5	CASSLGLAGAIQETQYF
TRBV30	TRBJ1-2	CAWSRESHYGYTF
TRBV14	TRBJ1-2	CASSQDAIYGYTF
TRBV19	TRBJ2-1	CASSIVSGGAYNEQFF
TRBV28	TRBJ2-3	CASSRQGGTDTQYF
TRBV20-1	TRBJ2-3	CSARARGYTDTQYF
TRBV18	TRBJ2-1	CASSPLRGPGQGRDEQFF
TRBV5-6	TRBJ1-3	CASSTQYSGNTIYF
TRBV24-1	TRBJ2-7	CATSDLGGSVHEQYF
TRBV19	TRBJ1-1	CASSPDRGAEAFF
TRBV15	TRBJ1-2	CATSRVGGANYGYTF
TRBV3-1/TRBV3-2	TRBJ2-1	CASSLASGTSGGQFF
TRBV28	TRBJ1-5	CASSLGQPNQPQHF
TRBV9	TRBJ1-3	CASSPPGSQGNTIYF
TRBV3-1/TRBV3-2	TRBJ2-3	CASSPFSGGTQYF
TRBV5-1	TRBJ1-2	CASSYEWGTLDGYTF
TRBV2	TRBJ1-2	CASSRQDWNYGYTF
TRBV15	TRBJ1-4	CATSRATGPEKLFF